The clone carrying this T cell receptor (beta chain) was seen repeatedly, ten times or more. As originally analysed: Reference gene primer amplification in the assay estimated nucleated cell counts. Profiling relied on immunoSEQ multiplex PCR, and the TCRdb table lists in-frame clones only, not all of them. The V and J calls and clone size are taken from that table; D and trimming were inferred from the DNA. The data contain some 120,000 clones, roughly 80% of them singletons. The data were obtained in a study of blood T cell repertoires in COVID-19. For the study at large: There were acute and convalescent COVID-19 samples, and they came from the United States, Italy and Spain. T cells, B-cell-depleted T cells, or PBMCs supplied cDNA or gDNA.

Germline V CDR1 and CDR2: SGHAT, FQNNGV. CDR3 length: 15 residues. Deletions cut 2 bases from V and 2 bases from J, with 12 bases between. The sample taken for sequencing was peripheral blood. J is TRBJ1-1 and V is TRBV11-2; D ambiguous. This clonotype originated in a human donor in a cohort sampled during active COVID-19. The CDR3 sequence: CASSLIATLNTEAFF. CDR3 DNA: TGTGCCAGCAGCTTAATAGCCACGCTTAACACTGAAGCTTTCTTT.